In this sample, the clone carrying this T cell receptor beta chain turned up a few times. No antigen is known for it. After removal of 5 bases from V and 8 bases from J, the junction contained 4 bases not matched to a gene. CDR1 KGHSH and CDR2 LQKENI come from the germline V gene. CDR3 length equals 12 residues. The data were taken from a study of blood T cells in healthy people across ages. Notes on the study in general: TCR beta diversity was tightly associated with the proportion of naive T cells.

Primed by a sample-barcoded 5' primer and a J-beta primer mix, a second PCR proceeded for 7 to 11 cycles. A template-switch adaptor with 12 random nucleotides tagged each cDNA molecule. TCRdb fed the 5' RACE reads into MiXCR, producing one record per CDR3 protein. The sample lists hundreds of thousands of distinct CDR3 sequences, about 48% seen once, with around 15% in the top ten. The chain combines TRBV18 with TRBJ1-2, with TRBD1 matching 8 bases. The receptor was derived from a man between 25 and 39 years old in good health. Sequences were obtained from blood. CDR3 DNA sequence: TGTGCCAGCTCAGCCGGACAGGGCGGCTACACCTTC. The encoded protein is CASSAGQGGYTF. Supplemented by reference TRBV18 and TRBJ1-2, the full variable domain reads NAGVMQNPRHLVRRRGQEARLRCSPMKGHSHVYWYRQLPEEGLKFMVYLQKENIIDESGMPKERFSAEFPKEGPSILRIQQVVRGDSAAYFCASSAGQGGYTFGSGTRLTVV.